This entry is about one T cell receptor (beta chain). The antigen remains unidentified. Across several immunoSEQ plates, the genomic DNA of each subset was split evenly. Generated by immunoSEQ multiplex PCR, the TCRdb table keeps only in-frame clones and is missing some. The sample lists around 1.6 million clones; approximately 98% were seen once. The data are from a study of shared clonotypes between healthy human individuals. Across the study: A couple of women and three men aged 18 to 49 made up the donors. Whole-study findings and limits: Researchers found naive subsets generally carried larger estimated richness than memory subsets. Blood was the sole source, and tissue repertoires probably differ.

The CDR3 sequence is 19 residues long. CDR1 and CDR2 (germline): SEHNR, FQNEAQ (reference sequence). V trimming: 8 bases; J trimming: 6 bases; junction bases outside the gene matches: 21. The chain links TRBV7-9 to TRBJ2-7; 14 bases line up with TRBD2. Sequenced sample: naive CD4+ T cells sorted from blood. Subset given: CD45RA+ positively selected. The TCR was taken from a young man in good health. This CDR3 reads CASAPAGLAGVGRMGEQYF. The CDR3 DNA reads TGTGCCAGCGCGCCCGCGGGACTAGCGGGAGTGGGGAGGATGGGCGAGCAGTACTTC.